The 18 T cell receptor beta chains below were found in one sample sequenced in a study of cytomegalovirus exposure and HLA in healthy donors. Both 60 Vbeta primers and 13 Jbeta primers went into the PCR. TCRdb's copy holds only in-frame clones and misses some; the assay was immunoSEQ multiplex PCR. This sample yields around 190,000 clones, of which about 88% are seen a single time; roughly 0.32% belongs to the top ten. The sample taken for sequencing was PBMCs. These receptors originate from a woman between 25 and 40 years old in good health and CMV-seronegative.

CDR3: CASSIDRGGYTF. The CDR3 bases are TGTGCCAGTAGTATTGACAGGGGCGGCTACACCTTC. V gene TRBV19 combines with J gene TRBJ1-2; 8 positions agree with TRBD1. The trim removed 3 bases at V and 8 bases at J, leaving 2 bases unmatched. The CDR3 length is 12 residues. CDR1 is LNHDA, CDR2 SQIVND, per germline (reference sequence).

This clone was seen once. The chain's CDR3 is CASSLADRAGYTF. CDR3 nucleotide sequence: TGTGCCAGCAGCTTAGCGGACAGGGCTGGCTACACCTTC. The chain carries TRBV7-6 and TRBJ1-2; 8 positions match TRBD1. The germline V gene has CDR1 SGHVS and CDR2 FNYEAQ. J was trimmed by 7 bases and V by 0 bases; bases with no gene match: 1. CDR3 length equals 13 residues. Drawing the rest from reference TRBV7-6 and TRBJ1-2, the complete variable domain is GAGVSQSPRYKVTKRGQDVALRCDPISGHVSLYWYRQALGQGPEFLTYFNYEAQQDKSGLPNDRFSAERPEGSISTLTIQRTEQRDSAMYRCASSLADRAGYTFGSGTRLTVV.

For this clone: This same CDR3 is encoded by further DNA sequences in the sample. The rearrangement links TRBV15 to TRBJ2-7, with TRBD1 matching over 7 bases. CDR3 length: 14 residues. J was trimmed by 2 bases and V by 0 bases; bases with no gene match: 1. The germline V gene has CDR1 LNHNV and CDR2 YYDKDF (reference sequence). Here the CDR3 reads CATSRDRGPYEQYF. For the CDR3, the DNA is TGTGCCACCAGCAGAGATAGGGGGCCCTACGAGCAGTACTTC. Full variable domain (remainder filled in from reference TRBV15 and TRBJ2-7): DAMVIQNPRYQVTQFGKPVTLSCSQTLNHNVMYWYQQKSSQAPKLLFHYYDKDFNNEADTPDNFQSRRPNTSFCFLDIRSPGLGDTAMYLCATSRDRGPYEQYFGPGTRLTVT.

The J gene is TRBJ2-2, the V gene TRBV28, with unresolved D. The CDR3 has 14 amino acids. V gave up 2 bases and J gave up 3 bases, with 7 bases separating them. Germline CDR1 reads MDHEN; CDR2 reads SYDVKM. CDR3 sequence: CASSLIHDTGELFF. In DNA form, the CDR3 reads TGTGCCAGCAGTTTAATCCATGACACCGGGGAGCTGTTTTTT.

This chain joins TRBV9 and TRBJ2-2, with a weak D call TRBD2 (7 bases). In germline, CDR1 is SGDLS, CDR2 YYNGEE. Trimming stripped 0 bases from V and 4 bases from J, with 16 bases between. This CDR3 spans 17 amino acids. CDR3 coding DNA: TGTGCCAGCAGCGTAGAGGTCGGGGGGCAGGGCACCGGGGAGCTGTTTTTT. Residues: CASSVEVGGQGTGELFF.

The chain uses TRBV5-1 and TRBJ2-3, with a tentative D call TRBD1 (6 bases). Trimming pared 0 bases from V and 2 bases from J, leaving 10 bases between. The CDR3 length is 15 residues. From germline, CDR1 is SGHRS and CDR2 YFSETQ. The DNA for the CDR3 is TGCGCCAGCAGCTTGGACAGGGCTTCCACAGATACGCAGTATTTT. This codes for CASSLDRASTDTQYF.

The V call is TRBV10-3, the J call TRBJ2-5, with 10 bases fitting TRBD1. Germline values: CDR1 ENHRY, CDR2 SYGVKD. V dropped 6 bases and J dropped 2; count of bases not matched to a gene: 3. This CDR3 region has 14 residues. CDR3 residues: CAIRSDRGQETQYF. CDR3 DNA: TGTGCCATCAGGTCGGACAGGGGGCAAGAGACCCAGTACTTC.

The chain joins TRBV7-2 to TRBJ2-7, with 11 nucleotides matching TRBD2. With 1 base clipped from V and 6 bases from J, the junction kept 2 bases outside the gene matches. The germline V gene encodes CDR1 SGHTA and CDR2 FQGNSA. The CDR3 spans 14 residues. Here the CDR3 DNA reads TGTGCCAGCAGCTTAGAACTAGCGGGGGTCGAGCAGTACTTC. Translated, it gives CASSLELAGVEQYF.

This clone appeared a few times. V gene TRBV2 combines with J gene TRBJ1-5, with 7 bases identical to TRBD1. V dropped 6 bases and J dropped 5; count of bases not matched to a gene: 16. The CDR3 extends over 17 amino acids. Germline V gene data show CDR1 as SNHLY and CDR2 as FYNNEI. The CDR3 bases are TGTGCCAGCAGGCTGGGGCAGGGGGTCGTAGTGGATCAGCCCCAGCATTTT. It is translated as CASRLGQGVVVDQPQHF.

As concerns this clone: Mismatch with germline at one junction end may stem from a read error. In nucleotides, the CDR3 is TGTGCCAGCAGCTCCCTGGCCGAGGGTATCTACGGTGGCAACATTAGATACTTC. Residues: CASSSLAEGIYGGNIRYF. V and J are TRBV25-1 and TRBJ1-2; D gene uncertain. The CDR3 length is 18 residues. The germline gives CDR1 MGHDK, CDR2 SYGVNS.

The chain joins TRBV28 to TRBJ2-7, with 9 bases lining up with TRBD1. This CDR3 has 15 amino acids. Germline V gene data show CDR1 as MDHEN and CDR2 as SYDVKM. The J segment lost 3 bases and the V segment lost 5 bases, leaving 8 bases of the junction unmatched. CDR3 loop: CASSIRQGGGYEQYF. DNA of the CDR3: TGTGCCAGCAGTATCCGACAGGGGGGCGGCTACGAGCAGTACTTC.

The chain joins TRBV10-3 to TRBJ2-7; 8 bases align to TRBD1. J was trimmed by 2 bases and V by 4 bases; bases with no gene match: 13. Germline lookup yields CDR1 ENHRY and CDR2 SYGVKD. The CDR3 has 17 residues. The CDR3 is CAISGFPGQEIPYEQYF. CDR3 DNA: TGTGCCATCAGTGGATTCCCGGGACAGGAGATCCCCTACGAGCAGTACTTC.

The chain carries TRBV5-1 and TRBJ2-1, with a tentative D call TRBD2 (5 bases). Per the germline V gene, CDR1 is SGHRS and CDR2 is YFSETQ. The CDR3 sequence is 15 residues long. Deletions cut 0 bases from V and 4 bases from J, with 11 bases between. CDR3 amino acids: CASSLERPGYNEQFF. CDR3 bases: TGCGCCAGCAGCTTGGAACGTCCGGGATACAATGAGCAGTTCTTC. The complete variable domain, with remaining parts taken from reference TRBV5-1 and TRBJ2-1, reads KAGVTQTPRYLIKTRGQQVTLSCSPISGHRSVSWYQQTPGQGLQFLFEYFSETQRNKGNFPGRFSGRQFSNSRSEMNVSTLELGDSALYLCASSLERPGYNEQFFGPGTRLTVL.

The V gene is TRBV10-3, the J gene TRBJ2-2, with D maybe TRBD2 (6 bases). CDR3 size: 14 residues. Per the germline V gene, CDR1 is ENHRY and CDR2 is SYGVKD. Trimming took off 3 bases at V and 6 bases at J, with 11 bases between the two ends. CDR3 loop: CAISEWGEPGELFF. In DNA, the CDR3 is TGTGCCATCAGTGAATGGGGGGAACCCGGGGAGCTGTTTTTT.

The genes are TRBV5-8 and TRBJ1-5, with D hard to call. The V gene's germline CDR1 is SGHTS and CDR2 YDEGEE. This CDR3 spans 16 amino acids. Trimming removed 0 bases at V and 2 bases at J, with 12 bases between. DNA of the CDR3: TGTGCCAGCAGCTTGGGGTCCCGGGTTGGCAATCAGCCCCAGCATTTT. Translated: CASSLGSRVGNQPQHF.

The gene calls are TRBV2 and TRBJ1-5; no firm D call. V shed 7 bases and J shed 0 bases, with 7 bases lying between them. This CDR3 is built from 13 residues. CDR1 SNHLY and CDR2 FYNNEI come from the germline V gene. DNA for the CDR3: TGTGCCAGCACTCGGTATAGCAATCAGCCCCAGCATTTT. Amino acid sequence: CASTRYSNQPQHF.

The chain couples TRBV5-1 to TRBJ2-3, with TRBD2 matching over 10 bases. The CDR3 runs 15 residues. V shed 5 bases, J shed 4 bases, and the junction held 7 bases outside the gene matches. CDR1 and CDR2 from the germline V gene are SGHRS and YFSETQ. In nucleotides, the CDR3 is TGCGCCAGCAGGGGCCTAGCGGGAGTATCAGATACGCAGTATTTT. Protein: CASRGLAGVSDTQYF.

The chain carries TRBV7-2 and TRBJ2-1, with a possible D match to TRBD2 (5 bases). There are 13 residues in the CDR3. In germline, CDR1 is SGHTA, CDR2 FQGNSA. V gave up 5 bases and J gave up 9 bases, with 14 bases separating them. CDR3 coding DNA: TGTGCCAGCAGCACTCTACAGCGGAGTGAGCAGTTCTTC. Translating it yields CASSTLQRSEQFF.